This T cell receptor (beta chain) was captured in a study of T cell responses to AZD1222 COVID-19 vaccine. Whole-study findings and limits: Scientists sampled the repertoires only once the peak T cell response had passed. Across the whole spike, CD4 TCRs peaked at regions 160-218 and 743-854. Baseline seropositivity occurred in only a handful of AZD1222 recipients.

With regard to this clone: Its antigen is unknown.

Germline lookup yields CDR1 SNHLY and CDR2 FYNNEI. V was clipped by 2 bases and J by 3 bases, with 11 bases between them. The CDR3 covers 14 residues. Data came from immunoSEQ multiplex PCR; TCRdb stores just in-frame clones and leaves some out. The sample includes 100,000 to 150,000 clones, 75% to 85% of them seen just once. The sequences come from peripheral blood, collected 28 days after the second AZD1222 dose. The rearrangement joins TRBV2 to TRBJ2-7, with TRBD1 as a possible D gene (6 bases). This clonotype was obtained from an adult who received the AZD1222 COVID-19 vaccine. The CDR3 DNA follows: TGTGCCAGCAGTGAACAGGGGCCGGTCTACGAGCAGTACTTC. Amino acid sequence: CASSEQGPVYEQYF.